The present T cell receptor (beta chain) was sequenced within a study of beta chain features in type 1 diabetes. Study-level points and caveats: Type 1 diabetes patients showed a moderate but significant shortening of TCRB CDR3s in all four CD4+ subsets.

The V and J ends lost 5 bases and 4 bases respectively, with 8 bases between them. This CDR3 region has 12 residues. Germline values: CDR1 SGHAT, CDR2 FQNNGV. This clone was seen only a few times. Its antigen remains unknown. The investigators reverse transcribed all of the isolated RNA, so they sequenced expressed TCRB transcripts. This table comes from immunoSEQ multiplex PCR, and its TCRdb copy is limited to in-frame clones, with some not included. The table shows 150,000 or so clones, with around 8.6% occurring only once. The clonotype was recovered from a woman younger than 35 with type 1 diabetes. Sequenced material: central memory CD4+ T cells from blood. The genes are TRBV11-2 and TRBJ1-2; a weak D match, TRBD1 (6 bases). The CDR3 is CASSPGAYGYTF. The CDR3 DNA sequence: TGTGCCAGCAGCCCAGGGGCCTATGGCTACACCTTC.